This entry lists 6 T cell receptor beta chains sequenced from one sample in a study of Ad26.COV2.S vaccination and SARS-CoV-2 variants. Measured with immunoSEQ multiplex PCR; TCRdb has only the in-frame clones, and not every one. This sample yields roughly 500,000 clones, of which around 90% are seen a single time; around 13% belongs to the top ten. The treatment: around 19 received Ad26.COV2.S at low or high dose, single or two shots; roughly 5 received placebo; per-sample allocation not given. Day 63 after the first vaccine or placebo injection was the time point for sampling. The material sequenced was peripheral blood, taken in a trial of Ad26.COV2.S vaccine versus placebo. The receptors derive from a person aged 18-60 years who received the Ad26.COV2.S COVID-19 vaccine or a placebo.

This chain joins TRBV21-1 and TRBJ2-7; the DNA was not used to check the table's D call, TRBD2. TRBV21-1 is reported as a pseudogene. The CDR3 loop spans 14 amino acids. The CDR3 loop is CASSPVDSGYEQYF. Written as DNA, the CDR3 is TGTGCCAGCAGCCCAGTAGACTCGGGCTACGAGCAGTACTTC.

The V and J genes are TRBV15 and TRBJ2-3; D possibly corresponds to TRBD2 (6 bases). Trimming stripped 5 bases from V and 5 bases from J, with 11 bases between. Germline-derived CDR1 and CDR2 are LNHNV and YYDKDF (reference sequence). This CDR3 has 13 residues. This CDR3 is CATSGGLLDTQYF. The CDR3 coding sequence is TGTGCCACCAGCGGGGGACTGCTAGATACGCAGTATTTT.

The rearrangement joins TRBV3-1 (or the pseudogene TRBV3-2) to TRBJ2-7; a possible D gene is TRBD2 (6 bases). V was pared by 1 base and J by 8 bases, with 18 bases between. In germline, CDR1 is LGHDT, CDR2 YNNKEL (reference sequence). This CDR3 is 15 amino acids long. The CDR3 loop is CASSQGGIGGIQQYF. The CDR3 DNA follows: TGTGCCAGCAGCCAAGGTGGCATTGGGGGGATCCAGCAGTACTTC.

This clone was detected only a few times. The CDR3 loop reads CASSLSADRVWNQPQHF. The DNA for the CDR3 is TGTGCCAGCAGTTTATCCGCCGACAGGGTTTGGAATCAGCCCCAGCATTTT. V usage is TRBV27 and J usage is TRBJ1-5; 7 bases agree with TRBD1. The V segment lost 0 bases and the J segment 4 bases; nucleotides outside the gene matches: 9. Germline lookup yields CDR1 MNHEY and CDR2 SMNVEV (reference sequence). CDR3 size: 17 residues.

Only a few counts were recorded for this clone. This chain connects TRBV30 to TRBJ1-2; TRBD1 matches 7 bases. In germline, CDR1 is GTSNPN, CDR2 SVGIG (reference sequence). V lost 2 bases, J lost 4 bases, and 13 bases stayed unmatched. The CDR3 runs 16 residues. CDR3 protein: CAWSPRQGALTYGYTF. In DNA, the CDR3 is TGTGCCTGGAGTCCCCGACAGGGCGCCCTCACCTATGGCTACACCTTC.

The rearrangement links TRBV5-4 to TRBJ1-1; TRBD1 agrees at 9 bases. Germline V gene data show CDR1 as SGHNT and CDR2 as YYREEE (reference sequence). CDR3 length: 15 amino acids. Trimming removed 4 bases from V and 1 base from J; junction bases left unmatched: 5. The CDR3 here is CASSPGTGRNTEAFF. The CDR3 DNA is TGTGCCAGCAGCCCAGGGACAGGGCGGAACACTGAAGCTTTCTTT. The complete variable domain, with remaining parts taken from reference TRBV5-4 and TRBJ1-1, reads ETGVTQSPTHLIKTRGQQVTLRCSSQSGHNTVSWYQQALGQGPQFIFQYYREEENGRGNFPPRFSGLQFPNYSSELNVNALELDDSALYLCASSPGTGRNTEAFFGQGTRLTVV.